Listed here is a single T cell receptor (beta chain). Its cognate antigen is unknown. This table comes from immunoSEQ multiplex PCR, and its TCRdb copy is limited to in-frame clones, with some not included. The sample carries roughly 2.5 million clones, 85% to 95% recorded once. The data stem from a study of shared clonotypes between healthy human individuals. Notes on the study in general: Generation probability values for non-shared clonotypes were lower than those for clonotypes shared by all four donors.

Trimming removed 6 bases at V and 4 bases at J, with 11 bases between. The CDR3 is made up of 13 amino acids. Germline V gene lookup returns CDR1 WSHSY and CDR2 SAAADI. The chain employs TRBV10-2 and TRBJ2-3; a possible D gene is TRBD2 (5 bases). Specimen: naive CD4+ T cells sorted from blood. Documented subset: CD45RA+ positively selected. The sequence was collected from a man aged 18 to 29 in good health. This CDR3 reads CASRRASSDTQYF. CDR3 nucleotide sequence: TGCGCCAGCAGGAGGGCTAGCTCAGATACGCAGTATTTT.